This TCR beta chain was identified in a study of CD8 T cells in ankylosing spondylitis. Findings of the study overall: It appeared that ankylosing spondylitis blood was characterized by a TCR beta motif of several highly homologous variants. Disease-linked clones proved CD8+ and comparatively uncommon in peripheral blood.

One entry per CDR3 protein results from TCRdb running MiXCR on the 5' RACE reads. Here the sample spans over 600,000 distinct CDR3 sequences, 19% being singletons. This CDR3 comprises 13 residues. Trimming left V 1 base short and J 8 bases short, with 9 bases between. Germline CDR1 and CDR2: LGHNA and YSLEER. A note on this clonotype: The antigen is undetermined.

Material for sequencing was blood, either unsorted or a sorted T cell fraction (not recorded which). The receptor was isolated from a male donor with ankylosing spondylitis. The chain couples TRBV4-3 to TRBJ2-1, with D perhaps TRBD1 or TRBD2 (6 bases each). The CDR3 spells CASSQGGADEQFF. The CDR3 DNA reads as TGCGCCAGCAGCCAAGGGGGGGCTGATGAGCAGTTCTTC.